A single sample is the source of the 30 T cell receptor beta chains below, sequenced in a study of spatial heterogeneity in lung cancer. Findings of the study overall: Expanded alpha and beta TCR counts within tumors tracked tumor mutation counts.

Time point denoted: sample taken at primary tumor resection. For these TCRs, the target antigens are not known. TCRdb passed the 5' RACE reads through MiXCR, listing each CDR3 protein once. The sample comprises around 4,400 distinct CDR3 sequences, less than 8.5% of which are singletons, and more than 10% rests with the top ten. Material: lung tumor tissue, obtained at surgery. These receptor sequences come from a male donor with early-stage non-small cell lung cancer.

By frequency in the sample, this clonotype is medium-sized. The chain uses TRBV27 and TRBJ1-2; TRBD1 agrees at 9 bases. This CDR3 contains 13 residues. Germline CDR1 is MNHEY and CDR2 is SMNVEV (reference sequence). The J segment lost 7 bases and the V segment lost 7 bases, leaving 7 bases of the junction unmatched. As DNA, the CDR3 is TGTGCCAGCAAAAGGACAGGGGTTGGTGGCTACACCTTC. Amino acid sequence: CASKRTGVGGYTF.

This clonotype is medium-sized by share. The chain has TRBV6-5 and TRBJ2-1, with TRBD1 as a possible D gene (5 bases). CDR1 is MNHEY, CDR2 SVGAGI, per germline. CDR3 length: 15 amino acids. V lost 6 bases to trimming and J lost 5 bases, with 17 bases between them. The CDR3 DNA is TGTGCCAGCAGCCCCGACAGCCTAGACCACAATGAGCAGTTCTTC. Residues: CASSPDSLDHNEQFF.

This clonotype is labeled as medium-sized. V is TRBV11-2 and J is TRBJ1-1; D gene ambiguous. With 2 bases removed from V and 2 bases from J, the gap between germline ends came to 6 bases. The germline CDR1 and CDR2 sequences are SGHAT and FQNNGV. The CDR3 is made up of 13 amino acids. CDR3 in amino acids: CASSLLLNTEAFF. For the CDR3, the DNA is TGTGCCAGCAGCTTACTACTTAACACTGAAGCTTTCTTT. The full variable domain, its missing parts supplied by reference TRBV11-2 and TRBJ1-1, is EAGVAQSPRYKIIEKRQSVAFWCNPISGHATLYWYQQILGQGPKLLIQFQNNGVVDDSQLPKDRFSAERLKGVDSTLKIQPAKLEDSAVYLCASSLLLNTEAFFGQGTRLTVV.

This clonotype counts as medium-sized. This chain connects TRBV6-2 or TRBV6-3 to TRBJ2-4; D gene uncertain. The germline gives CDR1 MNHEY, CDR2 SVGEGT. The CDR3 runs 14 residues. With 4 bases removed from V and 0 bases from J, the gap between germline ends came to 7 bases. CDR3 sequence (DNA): TGTGCCAGCAGTTTTGGGAAAGCCAAAAACATTCAGTACTTC. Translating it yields CASSFGKAKNIQYF.

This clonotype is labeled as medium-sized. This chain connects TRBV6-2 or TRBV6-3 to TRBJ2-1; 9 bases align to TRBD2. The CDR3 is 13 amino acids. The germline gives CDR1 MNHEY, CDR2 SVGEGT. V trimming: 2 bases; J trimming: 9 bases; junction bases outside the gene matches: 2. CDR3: CASSYTLAGEQFF. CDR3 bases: TGTGCCAGCAGTTACACACTAGCGGGTGAGCAGTTCTTC.

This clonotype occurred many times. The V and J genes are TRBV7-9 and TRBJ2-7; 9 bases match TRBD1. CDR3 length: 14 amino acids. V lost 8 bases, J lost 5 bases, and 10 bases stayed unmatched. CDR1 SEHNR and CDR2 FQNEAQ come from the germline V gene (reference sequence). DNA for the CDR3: TGTGCCAGCTACTACCCGGGACAGGGCCACGAGCAGTACTTC. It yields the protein CASYYPGQGHEQYF. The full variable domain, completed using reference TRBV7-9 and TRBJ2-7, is DTGVSQNPRHKITKRGQNVTFRCDPISEHNRLYWYRQTLGQGPEFLTYFQNEAQLEKSRLLSDRFSAERPKGSFSTLEIQRTEQGDSAMYLCASYYPGQGHEQYFGPGTRLTVT.

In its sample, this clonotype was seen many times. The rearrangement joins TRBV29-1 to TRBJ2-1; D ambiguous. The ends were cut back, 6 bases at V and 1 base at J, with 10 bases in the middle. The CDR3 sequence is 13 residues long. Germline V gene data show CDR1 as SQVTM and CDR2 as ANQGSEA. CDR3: CSVLARSYNEQFF. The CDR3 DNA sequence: TGCAGCGTGTTAGCCAGGTCCTACAATGAGCAGTTCTTC.

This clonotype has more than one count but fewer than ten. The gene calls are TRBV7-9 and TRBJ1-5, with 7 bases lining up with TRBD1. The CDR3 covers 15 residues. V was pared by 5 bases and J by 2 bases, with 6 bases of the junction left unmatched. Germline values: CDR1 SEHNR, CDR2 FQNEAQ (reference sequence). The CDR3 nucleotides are TGTGCCAGCAGCCCGACAGGGCCAGGCAATCAGCCCCAGCATTTT. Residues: CASSPTGPGNQPQHF.

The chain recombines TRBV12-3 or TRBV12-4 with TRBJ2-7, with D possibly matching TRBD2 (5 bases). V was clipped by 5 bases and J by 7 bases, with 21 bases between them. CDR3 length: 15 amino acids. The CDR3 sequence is CASSPNLDPTGEQYF. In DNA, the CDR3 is TGTGCCAGCAGTCCAAACCTAGACCCGACGGGGGAGCAGTACTTC.

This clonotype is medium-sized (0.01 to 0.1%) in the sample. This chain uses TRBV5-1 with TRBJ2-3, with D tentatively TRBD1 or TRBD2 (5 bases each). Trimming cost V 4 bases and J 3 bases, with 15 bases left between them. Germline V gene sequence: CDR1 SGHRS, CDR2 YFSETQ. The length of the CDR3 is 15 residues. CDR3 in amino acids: CASSQGDPGTDTQYF. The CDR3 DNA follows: TGCGCCAGCAGCCAAGGGGACCCGGGAACAGATACGCAGTATTTT. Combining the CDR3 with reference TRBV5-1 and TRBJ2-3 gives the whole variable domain KAGVTQTPRYLIKTRGQQVTLSCSPISGHRSVSWYQQTPGQGLQFLFEYFSETQRNKGNFPGRFSGRQFSNSRSEMNVSTLELGDSALYLCASSQGDPGTDTQYFGPGTRLTVL.

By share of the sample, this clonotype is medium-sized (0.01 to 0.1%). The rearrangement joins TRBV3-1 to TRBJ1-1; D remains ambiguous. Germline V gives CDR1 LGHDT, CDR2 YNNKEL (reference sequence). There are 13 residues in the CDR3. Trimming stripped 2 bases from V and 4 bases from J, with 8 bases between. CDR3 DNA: TGTGCCAGCAGCCAATCAGCGAGCACTGAAGCTTTCTTT. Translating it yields CASSQSASTEAFF.

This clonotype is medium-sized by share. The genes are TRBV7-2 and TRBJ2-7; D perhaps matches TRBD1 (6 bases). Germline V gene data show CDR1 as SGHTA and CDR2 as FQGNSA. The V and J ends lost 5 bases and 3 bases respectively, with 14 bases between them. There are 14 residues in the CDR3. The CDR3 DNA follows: TGTGCCAGCAGCCTTTCGACAGGAGGCTACGAGCAGTACTTC. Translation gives CASSLSTGGYEQYF.

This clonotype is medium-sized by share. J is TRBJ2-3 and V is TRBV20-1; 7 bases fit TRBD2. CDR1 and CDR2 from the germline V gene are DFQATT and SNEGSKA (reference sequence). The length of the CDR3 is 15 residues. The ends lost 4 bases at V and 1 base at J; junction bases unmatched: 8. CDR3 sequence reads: CSAINGGEGTDTQYF. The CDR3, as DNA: TGCAGTGCTATAAATGGGGGGGAGGGCACAGATACGCAGTATTTT.

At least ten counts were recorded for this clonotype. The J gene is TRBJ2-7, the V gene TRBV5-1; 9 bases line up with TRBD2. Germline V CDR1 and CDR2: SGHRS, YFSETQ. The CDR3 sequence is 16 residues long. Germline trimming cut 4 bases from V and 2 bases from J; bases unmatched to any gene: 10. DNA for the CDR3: TGCGCCAGCAGCCGAAACCTAGCGGGACAAACCTACGAGCAGTACTTC. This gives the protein CASSRNLAGQTYEQYF.

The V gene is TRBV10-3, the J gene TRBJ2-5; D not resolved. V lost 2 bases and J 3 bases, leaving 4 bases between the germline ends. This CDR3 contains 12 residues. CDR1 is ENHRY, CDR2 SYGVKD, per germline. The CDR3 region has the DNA TGTGCCATCAGTGAGAGGGAAGAGACCCAGTACTTC. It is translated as CAISEREETQYF.

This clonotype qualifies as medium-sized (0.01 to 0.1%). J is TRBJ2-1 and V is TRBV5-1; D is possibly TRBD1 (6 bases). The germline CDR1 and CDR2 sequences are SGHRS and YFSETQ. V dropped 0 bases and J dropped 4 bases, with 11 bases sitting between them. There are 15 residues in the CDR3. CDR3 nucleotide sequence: TGCGCCAGCAGCTTGGCGGGACACCTTTACAATGAGCAGTTCTTC. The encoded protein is CASSLAGHLYNEQFF. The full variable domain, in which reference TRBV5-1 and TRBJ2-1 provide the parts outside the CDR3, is KAGVTQTPRYLIKTRGQQVTLSCSPISGHRSVSWYQQTPGQGLQFLFEYFSETQRNKGNFPGRFSGRQFSNSRSEMNVSTLELGDSALYLCASSLAGHLYNEQFFGPGTRLTVL.

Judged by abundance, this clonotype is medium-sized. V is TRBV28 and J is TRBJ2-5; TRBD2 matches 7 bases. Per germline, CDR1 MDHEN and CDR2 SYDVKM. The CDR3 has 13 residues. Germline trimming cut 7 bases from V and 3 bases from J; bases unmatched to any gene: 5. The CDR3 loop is CASNSGAEETQYF. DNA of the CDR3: TGTGCCAGCAACAGCGGGGCAGAAGAGACCCAGTACTTC.

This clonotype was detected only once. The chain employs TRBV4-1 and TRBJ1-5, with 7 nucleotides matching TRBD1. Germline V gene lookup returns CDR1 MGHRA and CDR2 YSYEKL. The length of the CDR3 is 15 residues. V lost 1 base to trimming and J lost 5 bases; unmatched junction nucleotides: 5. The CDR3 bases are TGCGCCAGCAGCCAAGTCCCCGGGACAGATCAGCCCCAGCATTTT. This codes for CASSQVPGTDQPQHF.

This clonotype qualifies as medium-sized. CDR3 in DNA: TGTGCCAGCAGTCTAGTAGGGGTCCTGAACACTGAAGCTTTCTTT. Amino acids: CASSLVGVLNTEAFF. V and J are TRBV28 and TRBJ1-1; possible D gene TRBD1, 5 bases. Germline V gene sequence: CDR1 MDHEN, CDR2 SYDVKM. V gave up 5 bases and J gave up 0 bases, with 13 bases separating them. This CDR3 region has 15 residues.

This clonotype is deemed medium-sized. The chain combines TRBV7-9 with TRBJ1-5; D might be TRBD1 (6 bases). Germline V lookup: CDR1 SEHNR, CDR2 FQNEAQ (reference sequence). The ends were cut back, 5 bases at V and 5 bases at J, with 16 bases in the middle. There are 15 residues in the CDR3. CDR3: CASSRTSGGDQPQHF. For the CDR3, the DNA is TGTGCCAGCAGCCGGACCTCGGGGGGCGATCAGCCCCAGCATTTT.

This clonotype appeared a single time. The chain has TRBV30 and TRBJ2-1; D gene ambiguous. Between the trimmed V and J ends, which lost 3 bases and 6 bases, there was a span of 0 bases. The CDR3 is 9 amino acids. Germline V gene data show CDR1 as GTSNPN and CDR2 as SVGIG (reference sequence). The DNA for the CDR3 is TGTGCCTGGAGCAATGAGCAGTTCTTC. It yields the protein CAWSNEQFF.

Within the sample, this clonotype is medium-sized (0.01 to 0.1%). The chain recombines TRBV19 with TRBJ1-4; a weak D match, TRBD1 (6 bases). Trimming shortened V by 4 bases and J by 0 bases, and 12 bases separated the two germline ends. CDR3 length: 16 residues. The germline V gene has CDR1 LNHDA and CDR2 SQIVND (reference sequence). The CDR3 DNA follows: TGTGCCAGTAGTACGGACAGTCTTGCAACTAATGAAAAACTGTTTTTT. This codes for CASSTDSLATNEKLFF.

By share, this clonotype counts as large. CDR3: CAISESSDVGEQYF. The CDR3 DNA sequence: TGTGCCATCAGTGAGTCCTCGGATGTGGGGGAGCAGTACTTC. This chain links TRBV10-3 with TRBJ2-7, with no clear D. The germline V gene encodes CDR1 ENHRY and CDR2 SYGVKD. V was shortened by 0 bases and J by 7 bases, with 13 bases between the two germline ends. This CDR3 contains 14 residues.

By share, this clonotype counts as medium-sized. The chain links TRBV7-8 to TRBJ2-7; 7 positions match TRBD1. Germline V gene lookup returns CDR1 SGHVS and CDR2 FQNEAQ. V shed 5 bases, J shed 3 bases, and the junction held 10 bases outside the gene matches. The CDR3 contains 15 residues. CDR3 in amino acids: CASSPTGSRNYEQYF. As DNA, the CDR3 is TGTGCCAGCAGCCCGACAGGGTCGAGGAACTACGAGCAGTACTTC. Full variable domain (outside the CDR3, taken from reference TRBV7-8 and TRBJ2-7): GAGVSQSPRYKVAKRGQDVALRCDPISGHVSLFWYQQALGQGPEFLTYFQNEAQLDKSGLPSDRFFAERPEGSVSTLKIQRTQQEDSAVYLCASSPTGSRNYEQYFGPGTRLTVT.

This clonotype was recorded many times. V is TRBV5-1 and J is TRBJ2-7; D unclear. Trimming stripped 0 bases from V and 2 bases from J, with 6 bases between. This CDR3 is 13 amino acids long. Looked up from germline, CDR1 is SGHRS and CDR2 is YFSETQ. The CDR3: CASSLVPAYEQYF. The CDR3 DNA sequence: TGCGCCAGCAGCTTGGTTCCGGCCTACGAGCAGTACTTC.

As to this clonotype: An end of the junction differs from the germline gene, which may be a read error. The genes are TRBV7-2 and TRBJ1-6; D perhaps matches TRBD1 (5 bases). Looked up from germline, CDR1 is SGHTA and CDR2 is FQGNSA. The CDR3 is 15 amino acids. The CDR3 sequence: CPSSLGRSYNSPLHF. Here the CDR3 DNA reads TGTCCCAGCAGCTTGGGACGCTCCTATAATTCACCCCTCCACTTT.

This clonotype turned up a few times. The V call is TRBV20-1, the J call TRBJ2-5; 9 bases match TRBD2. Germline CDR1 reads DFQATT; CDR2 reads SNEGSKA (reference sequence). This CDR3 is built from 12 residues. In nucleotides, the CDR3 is TGCAGGGCCGGGACTAGCTATGAGACCCAGTACTTC. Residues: CRAGTSYETQYF.

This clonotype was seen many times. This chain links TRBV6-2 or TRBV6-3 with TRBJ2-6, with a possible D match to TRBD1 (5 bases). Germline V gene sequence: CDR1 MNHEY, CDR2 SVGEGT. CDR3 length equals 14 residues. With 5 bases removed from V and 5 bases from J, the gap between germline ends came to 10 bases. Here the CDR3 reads CASSDSLWANVLTF. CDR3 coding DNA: TGTGCCAGCAGTGACAGCCTCTGGGCCAACGTCCTGACTTTC.

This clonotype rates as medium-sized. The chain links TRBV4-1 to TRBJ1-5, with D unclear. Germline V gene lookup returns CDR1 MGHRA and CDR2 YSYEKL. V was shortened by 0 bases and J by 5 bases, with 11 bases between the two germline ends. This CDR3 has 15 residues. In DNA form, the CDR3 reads TGCGCCAGCAGCCAAGAAGGCTGGAGGGATCAGCCCCAGCATTTT. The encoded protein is CASSQEGWRDQPQHF.

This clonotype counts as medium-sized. CDR3 bases: TGTGCCAGCAGTTACCGGCAGTACTACGAGCAGTACTTC. Amino acids: CASSYRQYYEQYF. The rearrangement links TRBV6-6 to TRBJ2-7; D gene unclear. Germline CDR1 reads MNHNY; CDR2 reads SVGAGI (reference sequence). The CDR3 extends over 13 amino acids. Trimming removed 2 bases from V and 3 bases from J, with 8 bases in between.